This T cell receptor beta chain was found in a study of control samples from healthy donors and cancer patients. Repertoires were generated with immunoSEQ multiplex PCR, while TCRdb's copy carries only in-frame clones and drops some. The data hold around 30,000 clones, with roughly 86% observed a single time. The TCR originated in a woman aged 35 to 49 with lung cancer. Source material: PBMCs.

CDR3 sequence (DNA): TGTGCCAGCAGCCAAAAGGGGAACACTGAAGCTTTCTTT. Amino acid sequence: CASSQKGNTEAFF. The chain employs TRBV4-2 and TRBJ1-1; no clear D gene. Germline values: CDR1 LGHNA, CDR2 YNFKEQ. Deletions cut 2 bases from V and 1 base from J, with 5 bases between. The CDR3 spans 13 residues.